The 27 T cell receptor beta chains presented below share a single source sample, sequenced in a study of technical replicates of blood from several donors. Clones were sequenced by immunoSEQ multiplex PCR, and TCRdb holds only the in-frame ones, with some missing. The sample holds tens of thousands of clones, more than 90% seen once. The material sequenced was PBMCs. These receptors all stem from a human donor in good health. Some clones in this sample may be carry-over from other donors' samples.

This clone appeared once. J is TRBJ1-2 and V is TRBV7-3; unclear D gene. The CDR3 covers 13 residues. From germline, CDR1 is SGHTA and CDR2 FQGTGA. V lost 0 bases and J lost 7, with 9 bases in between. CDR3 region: CASSLTAEVGYTF. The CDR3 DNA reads TGTGCCAGCAGCTTAACGGCGGAAGTTGGCTACACCTTC. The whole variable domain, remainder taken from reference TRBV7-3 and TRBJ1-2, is GAGVSQTPSNKVTEKGKYVELRCDPISGHTALYWYRQSLGQGPEFLIYFQGTGAADDSGLPNDRFFAVRPEGSVSTLKIQRTERGDSAVYLCASSLTAEVGYTFGSGTRLTVV.

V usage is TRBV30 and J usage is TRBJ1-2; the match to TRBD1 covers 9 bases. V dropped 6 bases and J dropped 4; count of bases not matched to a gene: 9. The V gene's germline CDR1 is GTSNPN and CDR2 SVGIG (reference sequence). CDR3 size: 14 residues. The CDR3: CACKLRDRVYGYTF. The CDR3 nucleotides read TGTGCCTGTAAGCTCCGGGACAGGGTCTATGGCTACACCTTC.

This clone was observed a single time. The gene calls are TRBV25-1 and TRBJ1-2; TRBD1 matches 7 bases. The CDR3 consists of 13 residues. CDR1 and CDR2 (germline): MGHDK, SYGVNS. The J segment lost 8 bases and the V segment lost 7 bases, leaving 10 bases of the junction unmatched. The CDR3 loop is CASMGQHPRGYTF. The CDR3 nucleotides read TGTGCCAGCATGGGACAGCACCCACGGGGCTACACCTTC.

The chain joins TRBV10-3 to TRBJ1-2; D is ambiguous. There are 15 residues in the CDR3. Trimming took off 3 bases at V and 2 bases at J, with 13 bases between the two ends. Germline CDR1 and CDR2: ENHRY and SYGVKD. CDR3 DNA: TGTGCCATCAGTGAACTACGATCTACGAACTATGGCTACACCTTC. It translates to CAISELRSTNYGYTF.

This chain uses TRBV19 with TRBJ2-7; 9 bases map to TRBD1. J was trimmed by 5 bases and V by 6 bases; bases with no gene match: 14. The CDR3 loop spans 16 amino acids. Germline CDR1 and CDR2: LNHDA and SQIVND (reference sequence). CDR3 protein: CASSPQGWDRVHEQYF. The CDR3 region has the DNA TGTGCCAGTAGCCCCCAGGGTTGGGACAGGGTCCACGAGCAGTACTTC.

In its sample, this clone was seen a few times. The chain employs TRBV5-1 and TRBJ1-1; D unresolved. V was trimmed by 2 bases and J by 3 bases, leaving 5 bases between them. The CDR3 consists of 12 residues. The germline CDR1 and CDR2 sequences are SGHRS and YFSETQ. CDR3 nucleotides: TGCGCCAGCAGCTTTTCGGACACTGAAGCTTTCTTT. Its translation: CASSFSDTEAFF.

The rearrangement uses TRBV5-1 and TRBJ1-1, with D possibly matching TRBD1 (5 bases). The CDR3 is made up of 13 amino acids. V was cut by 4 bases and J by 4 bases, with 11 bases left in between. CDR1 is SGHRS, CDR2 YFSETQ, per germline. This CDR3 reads CASSVGRVTEAFF. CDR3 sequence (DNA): TGCGCCAGCAGCGTGGGCAGGGTCACTGAAGCTTTCTTT.

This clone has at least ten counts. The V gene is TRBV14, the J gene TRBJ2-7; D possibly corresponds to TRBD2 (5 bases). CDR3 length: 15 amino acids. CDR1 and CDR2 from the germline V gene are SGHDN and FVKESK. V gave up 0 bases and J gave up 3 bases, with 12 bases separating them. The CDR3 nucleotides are TGTGCCAGCAGCCAAGATTTACTAGTTGACTACGAGCAGTACTTC. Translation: CASSQDLLVDYEQYF.

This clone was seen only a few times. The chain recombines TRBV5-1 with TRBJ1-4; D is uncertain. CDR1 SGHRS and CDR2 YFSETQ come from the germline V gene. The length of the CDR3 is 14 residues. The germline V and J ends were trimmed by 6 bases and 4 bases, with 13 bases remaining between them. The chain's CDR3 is CASTRNGDNEKLFF. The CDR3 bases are TGCGCCAGCACCCGTAACGGGGATAATGAAAAACTGTTTTTT.

CDR3 in DNA: TGCAGCGCCCGGGACAGCTCCTACGAGCAGTACTTC. Protein: CSARDSSYEQYF. V gene TRBV29-1 combines with J gene TRBJ2-7; 7 nucleotides align to TRBD1. The V gene end was trimmed by 7 bases and the J gene end by 0 bases; junction bases not matched to a gene: 3. Germline values: CDR1 SQVTM, CDR2 ANQGSEA. This CDR3 is built from 12 residues.

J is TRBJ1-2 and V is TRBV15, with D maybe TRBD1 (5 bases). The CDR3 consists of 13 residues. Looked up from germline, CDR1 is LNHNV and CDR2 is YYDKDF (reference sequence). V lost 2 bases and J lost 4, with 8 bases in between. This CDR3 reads CATSRSGAYGYTF. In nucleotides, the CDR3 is TGTGCCACCAGCAGAAGTGGGGCCTATGGCTACACCTTC.

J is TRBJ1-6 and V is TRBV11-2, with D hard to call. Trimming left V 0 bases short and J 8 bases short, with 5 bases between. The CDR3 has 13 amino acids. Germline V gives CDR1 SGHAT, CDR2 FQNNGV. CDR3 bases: TGTGCCAGCAGCTTAGATCGAGATTCACCCCTCCACTTT. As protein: CASSLDRDSPLHF.

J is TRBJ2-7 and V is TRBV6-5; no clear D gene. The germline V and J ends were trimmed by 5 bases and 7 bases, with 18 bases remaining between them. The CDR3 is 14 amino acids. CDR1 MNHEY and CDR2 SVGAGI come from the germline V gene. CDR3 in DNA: TGTGCCAGCAGTCCCCAGGTCATACATCGGGAGCAGTACTTC. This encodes CASSPQVIHREQYF.

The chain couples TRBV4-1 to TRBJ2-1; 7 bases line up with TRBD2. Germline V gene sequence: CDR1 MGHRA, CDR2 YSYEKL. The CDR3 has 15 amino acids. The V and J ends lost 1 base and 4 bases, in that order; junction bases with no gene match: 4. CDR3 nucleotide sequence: TGCGCCAGCAGCCAAGTTCAAGCGGGGTACAATGAGCAGTTCTTC. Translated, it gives CASSQVQAGYNEQFF.

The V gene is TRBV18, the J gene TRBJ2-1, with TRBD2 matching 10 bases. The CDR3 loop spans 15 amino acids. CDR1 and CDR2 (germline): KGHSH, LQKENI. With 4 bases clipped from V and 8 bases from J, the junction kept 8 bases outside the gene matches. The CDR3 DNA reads TGTGCCAGCTCACGTAAGCGGGAGGGGACCGATGAGCAGTTCTTC. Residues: CASSRKREGTDEQFF.

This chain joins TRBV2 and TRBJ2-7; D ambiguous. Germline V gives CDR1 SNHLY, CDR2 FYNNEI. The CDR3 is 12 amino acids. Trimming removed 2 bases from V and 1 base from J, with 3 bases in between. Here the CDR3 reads CASSEQSYEQYF. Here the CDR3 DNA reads TGTGCCAGCAGTGAACAGTCCTACGAGCAGTACTTC.

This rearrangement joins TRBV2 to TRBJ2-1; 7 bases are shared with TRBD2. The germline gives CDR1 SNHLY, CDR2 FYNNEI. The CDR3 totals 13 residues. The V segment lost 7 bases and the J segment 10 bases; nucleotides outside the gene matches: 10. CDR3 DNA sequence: TGTGCCAGCAAAGGGGCGGGGGAGCGGGAGCAGTTCTTC. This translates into CASKGAGEREQFF.

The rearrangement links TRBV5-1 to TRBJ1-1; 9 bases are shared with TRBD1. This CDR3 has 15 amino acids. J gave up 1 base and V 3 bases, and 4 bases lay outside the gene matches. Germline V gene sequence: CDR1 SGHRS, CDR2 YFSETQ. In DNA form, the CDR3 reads TGCGCCAGCAGCTCGGGACAGGGACGGAACACTGAAGCTTTCTTT. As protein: CASSSGQGRNTEAFF.

In DNA form, the CDR3 reads TGTGCCAGCAGCTCACCCCCACAGGGCGGTTTGGATACGCAGTATTTT. Residues: CASSSPPQGGLDTQYF. The V and J genes are TRBV7-9 and TRBJ2-3; tentatively, D is TRBD1 (6 bases). The CDR3 totals 16 residues. CDR1 and CDR2 from the germline V gene are SEHNR and FQNEAQ (reference sequence). With 4 bases removed from V and 6 bases from J, the gap between germline ends came to 20 bases. The whole variable domain, filled in from reference TRBV7-9 and TRBJ2-3, reads DTGVSQNPRHKITKRGQNVTFRCDPISEHNRLYWYRQTLGQGPEFLTYFQNEAQLEKSRLLSDRFSAERPKGSFSTLEIQRTEQGDSAMYLCASSSPPQGGLDTQYFGPGTRLTVL.

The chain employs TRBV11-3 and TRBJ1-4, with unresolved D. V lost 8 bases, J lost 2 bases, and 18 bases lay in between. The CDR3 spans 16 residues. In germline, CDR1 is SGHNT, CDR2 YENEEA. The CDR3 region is CASGLRSRRTNEKLFF. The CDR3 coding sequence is TGTGCCAGCGGTTTACGAAGTCGGCGGACTAATGAAAAACTGTTTTTT.

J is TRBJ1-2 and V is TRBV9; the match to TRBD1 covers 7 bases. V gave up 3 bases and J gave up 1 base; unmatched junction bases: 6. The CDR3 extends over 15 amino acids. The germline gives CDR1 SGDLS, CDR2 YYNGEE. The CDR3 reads CASSETGLGNYGYTF. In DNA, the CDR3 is TGTGCCAGCAGCGAGACAGGGTTGGGTAACTATGGCTACACCTTC.

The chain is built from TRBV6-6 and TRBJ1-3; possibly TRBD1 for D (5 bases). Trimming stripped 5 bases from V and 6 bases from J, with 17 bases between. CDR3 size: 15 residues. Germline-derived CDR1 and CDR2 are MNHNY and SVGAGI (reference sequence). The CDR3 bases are TGTGCCAGCAGTCATGTATCCAGGGAGGAAAACACCATATATTTT. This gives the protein CASSHVSREENTIYF.

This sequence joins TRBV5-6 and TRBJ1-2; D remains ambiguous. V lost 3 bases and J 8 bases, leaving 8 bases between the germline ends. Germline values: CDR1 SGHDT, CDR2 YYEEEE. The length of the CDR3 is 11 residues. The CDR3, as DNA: TGTGCCAGCAGCTCTAATTCCGGCTACACCTTC. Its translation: CASSSNSGYTF.

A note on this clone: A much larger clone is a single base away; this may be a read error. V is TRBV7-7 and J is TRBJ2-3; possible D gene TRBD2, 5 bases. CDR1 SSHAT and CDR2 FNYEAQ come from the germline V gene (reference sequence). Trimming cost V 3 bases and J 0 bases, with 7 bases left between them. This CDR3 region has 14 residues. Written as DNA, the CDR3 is TGTGCCAGCAGCTTTGGCGGGAGCACAGATACGCAGTATTTT. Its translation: CASSFGGSTDTQYF.

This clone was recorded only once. CDR3 DNA: TGTGCCAGCAGTTATCGTCTAGCGGGGGACACCGGGGAGCTGTTTTTT. Its protein product is CASSYRLAGDTGELFF. This sequence joins TRBV6-5 and TRBJ2-2; 10 positions agree with TRBD2. This CDR3 comprises 16 residues. V lost 3 bases and J lost 3; bases outside the gene matches: 4. CDR1 MNHEY and CDR2 SVGAGI come from the germline V gene.

In DNA, the CDR3 is TGCGCCAGCAGCCAAGATTCAGGCTACTATGGCTACACCTTC. Its translation is CASSQDSGYYGYTF. V gene TRBV4-3 combines with J gene TRBJ1-2; D not resolved. The CDR3 is 14 amino acids. The germline V and J ends were trimmed by 0 bases and 3 bases, with 8 bases remaining between them. From germline, CDR1 is LGHNA and CDR2 YSLEER.

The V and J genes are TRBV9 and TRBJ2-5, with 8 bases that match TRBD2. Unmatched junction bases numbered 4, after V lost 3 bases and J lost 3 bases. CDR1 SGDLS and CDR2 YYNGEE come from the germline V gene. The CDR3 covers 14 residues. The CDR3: CASSESGGKETQYF. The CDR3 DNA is TGTGCCAGCAGCGAAAGCGGGGGAAAAGAGACCCAGTACTTC.